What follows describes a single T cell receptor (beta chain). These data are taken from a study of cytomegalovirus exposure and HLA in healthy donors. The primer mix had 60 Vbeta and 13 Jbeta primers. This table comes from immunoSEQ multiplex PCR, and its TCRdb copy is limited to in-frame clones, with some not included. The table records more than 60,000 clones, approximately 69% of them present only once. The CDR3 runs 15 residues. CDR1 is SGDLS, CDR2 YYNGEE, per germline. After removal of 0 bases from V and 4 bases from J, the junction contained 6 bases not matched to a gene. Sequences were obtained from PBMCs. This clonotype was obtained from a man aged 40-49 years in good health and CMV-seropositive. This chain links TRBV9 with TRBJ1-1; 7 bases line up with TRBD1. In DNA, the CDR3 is TGTGCCAGCAGCGTAGCAGGACAGGAAGGCACTGAAGCTTTCTTT. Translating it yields CASSVAGQEGTEAFF.